The source of this TCR beta chain is a study of T cell repertoires in cytomegalovirus infection. TCRdb independently ran MiXCR on the reads; one entry per CDR3 protein. The table shows around 280,000 distinct CDR3 sequences, with 9.6% occurring only once. The CDR3 is 15 amino acids. Germline CDR1 is DFQATT and CDR2 is SNEGSKA (reference sequence). Germline trimming cut 3 bases from V and 4 bases from J; bases unmatched to any gene: 10. This clonotype was detected only a few times. This sequence joins TRBV20-1 and TRBJ2-5, with 8 bases matching TRBD1. This clonotype was sampled from a human donor in good health (CMV status not recorded). Some clones in this sample may be carry-over from other donors' samples. Sample: PBMCs. Here the CDR3 DNA reads TGCAGTGCTAGTGGGGCAGGGGGCGCCGCAGAGACCCAGTACTTC. Translated, it gives CSASGAGGAAETQYF.